The 26 T cell receptor beta chains below come from one sample, sequenced in a study of blood T cell repertoires in COVID-19. The repertoire was sequenced with immunoSEQ multiplex PCR; TCRdb's copy has only in-frame clones and lacks some. The repertoire holds about 70,000 clones, with approximately 80% as singletons. Input material: peripheral blood. Source of these receptors: a man between 65 and 85 years old who had recovered from COVID-19.

The V and J genes are TRBV7-8 and TRBJ1-4; TRBD1 matches at 7 bases. CDR3 length: 14 residues. Germline CDR1 SGHVS, CDR2 FQNEAQ. The V segment lost 6 bases and the J segment 8 bases; nucleotides outside the gene matches: 9. The CDR3 DNA reads as TGTGCCAGCAGATCACAGGGGTTAGGCGAAAAACTGTTTTTT. Translating gives CASRSQGLGEKLFF.

The genes are TRBV15 and TRBJ2-2; 9 bases align to TRBD2. Germline loops: CDR1 LNHNV, CDR2 YYDKDF (reference sequence). The V gene end was trimmed by 0 bases and the J gene end by 5 bases; junction bases not matched to a gene: 1. The CDR3 loop spans 15 amino acids. The CDR3 DNA reads as TGTGCCACCAGCAGAGAAGCGGGAGGTACCGGGGAGCTGTTTTTT. Translating gives CATSREAGGTGELFF.

The chain uses TRBV7-2 and TRBJ1-6, with D unclear. Germline V CDR1 and CDR2: SGHTA, FQGNSA. The CDR3 totals 15 residues. Trimming took off 5 bases at V and 10 bases at J, with 18 bases between the two ends. The CDR3 is CASSPPLYDSSPLHF. The CDR3 nucleotides read TGTGCCAGCAGCCCCCCTCTGTACGATAGCTCACCCCTCCACTTT.

The V call is TRBV7-3, the J call TRBJ1-6; 9 positions match TRBD1. In germline, CDR1 is SGHTA, CDR2 FQGTGA. The CDR3 has 15 amino acids. Germline trimming cut 4 bases from V and 7 bases from J; bases unmatched to any gene: 5. The CDR3 bases are TGTGCCAGCAGCTCCACAGGGGGCTGGAATTCACCCCTCCACTTT. Translating gives CASSSTGGWNSPLHF.

The rearrangement uses TRBV5-6 and TRBJ2-7; D unresolved. The length of the CDR3 is 13 residues. Germline V lookup: CDR1 SGHDT, CDR2 YYEEEE. V dropped 2 bases and J dropped 0 bases, with 6 bases sitting between them. The chain's CDR3 is CASSLSASYEQYF. For the CDR3, the DNA is TGTGCCAGCAGCTTAAGCGCCTCCTACGAGCAGTACTTC.

The chain joins TRBV27 to TRBJ2-1, with 12 bases identical to TRBD2. With V trimmed by 3 bases and J by 2 bases, 8 bases remained unmatched. This CDR3 contains 18 residues. The germline gives CDR1 MNHEY, CDR2 SMNVEV (reference sequence). Written as DNA, the CDR3 is TGTGCCAGCAGTTTCGGTCGGCTAGCGGGAGGGCCCTACAATGAGCAGTTCTTC. As protein: CASSFGRLAGGPYNEQFF.

The chain carries TRBV7-2 and TRBJ2-7; 11 nucleotides match TRBD2. Germline V gives CDR1 SGHTA, CDR2 FQGNSA. Trimming cost V 6 bases and J 3 bases; bases outside gene matches: 10. CDR3 length: 16 residues. CDR3 amino acids: CASSQLAGGPFYEQYF. Written as DNA, the CDR3 is TGTGCCAGCAGTCAATTAGCGGGAGGGCCTTTCTACGAGCAGTACTTC. Full variable domain (rest looked up from reference TRBV7-2 and TRBJ2-7): GAGVSQSPSNKVTEKGKDVELRCDPISGHTALYWYRQSLGQGLEFLIYFQGNSAPDKSGLPSDRFSAERTGGSVSTLTIQRTQQEDSAVYLCASSQLAGGPFYEQYFGPGTRLTVT.

This rearrangement joins TRBV27 to TRBJ2-7; 8 bases match TRBD2. Per the germline V gene, CDR1 is MNHEY and CDR2 is SMNVEV (reference sequence). CDR3 length equals 14 residues. V lost 2 bases and J lost 3; bases outside the gene matches: 3. The chain's CDR3 is CASSLGGGFYEQYF. The DNA of the CDR3 is TGTGCCAGCAGTTTAGGCGGGGGGTTCTACGAGCAGTACTTC.

This clone came up a few times. This specimen includes other DNA sequences encoding the same CDR3. The chain recombines TRBV7-2 with TRBJ1-5, with D tentatively TRBD1 (6 bases). The V end was cut by 2 bases, the J end by 3 bases, with 11 bases between. The CDR3 covers 15 residues. Germline V gene lookup returns CDR1 SGHTA and CDR2 FQGNSA. CDR3 in DNA: TGTGCCAGCAGCTTATACGGACAGAACAATCAGCCCCAGCATTTT. It translates to CASSLYGQNNQPQHF.

J is TRBJ2-7 and V is TRBV10-3, with D possibly being TRBD1 (5 bases). Between the trimmed V and J ends, which lost 0 bases and 2 bases, there was a span of 8 bases. The CDR3 runs 14 residues. Per germline, CDR1 ENHRY and CDR2 SYGVKD. The CDR3 DNA is TGTGCCATCAGTGAGTCAGACAGAGCCTACGAGCAGTACTTC. Encoded protein: CAISESDRAYEQYF.

The chain couples TRBV28 to TRBJ1-2; D not certain. This CDR3 is 10 amino acids long. The V end lost 9 bases, the J end lost 8 bases, and 10 bases lay between the germline ends. Germline loops: CDR1 MDHEN, CDR2 SYDVKM. This chain's CDR3 is CASSRRGYTF. CDR3 DNA sequence: TGTGCCAGTTCAAGGAGGGGCTACACCTTC.

CDR3 amino acids: CASSQDNRGDTEAFF. DNA of the CDR3: TGTGCCAGCAGCCAAGATAACAGGGGGGACACTGAAGCTTTCTTT. V and J are TRBV4-2 and TRBJ1-1; 8 nucleotides align to TRBD1. The junction had 3 bases not matched to a gene; V was cut back by 0 bases and J by 3 bases. This CDR3 contains 15 residues. From germline, CDR1 is LGHNA and CDR2 YNFKEQ.

The rearrangement links TRBV10-1 to TRBJ2-5, with 8 bases lining up with TRBD2. Germline values: CDR1 WNHNN, CDR2 SYGVQD (reference sequence). V gave up 0 bases and J gave up 1 base; unmatched junction bases: 7. This CDR3 spans 17 amino acids. The CDR3 here is CASSESWRGAPQETQYF. CDR3 nucleotide sequence: TGCGCCAGCAGTGAGTCTTGGCGGGGGGCTCCCCAAGAGACCCAGTACTTC.

Here the CDR3 DNA reads TGCGCCAGCAGCCCCGATGGGAGCTCCTACGAGCAGTACTTC. Amino acid sequence: CASSPDGSSYEQYF. The chain joins TRBV5-1 to TRBJ2-7; tentative D call: TRBD2 (5 bases). The CDR3 has 14 residues. Germline assignment: CDR1 SGHRS and CDR2 YFSETQ. V lost 4 bases, J lost 0 bases, and 11 bases lay in between.

CDR3 nucleotide sequence: TGTGCCAGCAGCCCCGCCCCCACAAGGGGGCGTGAAAACACCATATATTTT. Amino acid sequence: CASSPAPTRGRENTIYF. V is TRBV28 and J is TRBJ1-3, with 7 nucleotides matching TRBD1. CDR3 length equals 17 residues. With V trimmed by 6 bases and J by 6 bases, 17 bases remained unmatched. The germline CDR1 and CDR2 sequences are MDHEN and SYDVKM.

V and J are TRBV5-6 and TRBJ2-5, with 12 bases lining up with TRBD1. V was pared by 4 bases and J by 4 bases, with 5 bases of the junction left unmatched. The germline V gene has CDR1 SGHDT and CDR2 YYEEEE. CDR3 length: 15 amino acids. Here the CDR3 reads CASSDGTGGRETQYF. The CDR3 DNA is TGTGCCAGCAGCGATGGGACAGGGGGCCGAGAGACCCAGTACTTC.

This clone occurred once. This chain joins TRBV28 and TRBJ2-2; 10 positions agree with TRBD1. Per germline, CDR1 MDHEN and CDR2 SYDVKM. The CDR3 totals 16 residues. V was clipped by 6 bases and J by 3 bases; unmatched bases: 7. Here the CDR3 reads CASSRGGTGDTGELFF. The CDR3 nucleotides are TGTGCCAGCAGCCGAGGGGGGACAGGGGACACCGGGGAGCTGTTTTTT. The full variable domain, in which reference TRBV28 and TRBJ2-2 provide the parts outside the CDR3, is DVKVTQSSRYLVKRTGEKVFLECVQDMDHENMFWYRQDPGLGLRLIYFSYDVKMKEKGDIPEGYSVSREKKERFSLILESASTNQTSMYLCASSRGGTGDTGELFFGEGSRLTVL.

The chain carries TRBV28 and TRBJ1-3; D call uncertain. The CDR3 has 15 amino acids. Germline V gives CDR1 MDHEN, CDR2 SYDVKM. V lost 4 bases to trimming and J lost 5 bases, with 15 bases between them. This chain's CDR3 is CASSSPGSSRNTIYF. The CDR3 DNA follows: TGTGCCAGCAGTTCCCCGGGGAGCTCAAGAAACACCATATATTTT.

The chain joins TRBV7-6 to TRBJ2-5; TRBD1 agrees at 9 bases. V lost 0 bases, J lost 5 bases, and 10 bases stayed unmatched. This CDR3 spans 17 amino acids. Germline-derived CDR1 and CDR2 are SGHVS and FNYEAQ. This CDR3 is CASSLAPGTGLGETQYF. In DNA, the CDR3 is TGTGCCAGCAGCTTAGCGCCCGGGACAGGGCTTGGGGAGACCCAGTACTTC.

The chain has TRBV5-1 and TRBJ1-2, with D maybe TRBD1 (5 bases). V was clipped by 3 bases and J by 6 bases, with 12 bases between them. The germline V gene has CDR1 SGHRS and CDR2 YFSETQ. This CDR3 has 13 amino acids. The CDR3 region is CASSSGLVDGYTF. The CDR3, as DNA: TGCGCCAGCAGCTCGGGACTTGTGGATGGCTACACCTTC.

This clone appeared a single time. V and J are TRBV28 and TRBJ2-3, with 7 positions matching TRBD1. This CDR3 has 16 residues. Germline V gene lookup returns CDR1 MDHEN and CDR2 SYDVKM. Trimming removed 6 bases from V and 6 bases from J; junction bases left unmatched: 15. The CDR3, as DNA: TGTGCCAGCAGCTCTGGACAGGACCTCCCGTTTGATACGCAGTATTTT. It specifies CASSSGQDLPFDTQYF.

The genes are TRBV24-1 and TRBJ2-6; D unresolved. The germline CDR1 and CDR2 sequences are KGHDR and SFDVKD. V was clipped by 9 bases and J by 2 bases, with 16 bases between them. The CDR3 runs to 16 residues. CDR3 region: CATLGVDSAGANVLTF. CDR3 DNA sequence: TGTGCCACCTTAGGAGTCGACTCGGCTGGGGCCAACGTCCTGACTTTC.

The J gene is TRBJ1-1, the V gene TRBV10-3; D is unclear. Per the germline V gene, CDR1 is ENHRY and CDR2 is SYGVKD. This CDR3 has 14 amino acids. Trimming removed 6 bases from V and 3 bases from J, with 14 bases in between. The CDR3 DNA sequence: TGTGCCATCAGCCCCAGCGGGAGGGACACTGAAGCTTTCTTT. Translated: CAISPSGRDTEAFF.

The J gene is TRBJ1-1, the V gene TRBV4-3; the match to TRBD1 covers 7 bases. Germline CDR1 LGHNA, CDR2 YSLEER. Germline trimming cut 0 bases from V and 3 bases from J; bases unmatched to any gene: 4. The CDR3 runs to 15 residues. The DNA of the CDR3 is TGCGCCAGCAGCCAAGACCCGGGACAGTACACTGAAGCTTTCTTT. It encodes CASSQDPGQYTEAFF.

The V call is TRBV5-4, the J call TRBJ2-3; possibly TRBD2 for D (5 bases). This CDR3 spans 16 amino acids. V dropped 0 bases and J dropped 0 bases, with 11 bases sitting between them. The germline CDR1 and CDR2 sequences are SGHNT and YYREEE (reference sequence). Here the CDR3 reads CASSLGPGDSTDTQYF. The CDR3 nucleotides are TGTGCCAGCAGCTTGGGTCCCGGGGATAGCACAGATACGCAGTATTTT.

The chain employs TRBV5-1 and TRBJ2-3; 8 bases are a match to TRBD1. V was pared by 0 bases and J by 2 bases, with 5 bases of the junction left unmatched. The CDR3 contains 16 residues. The germline gives CDR1 SGHRS, CDR2 YFSETQ. As DNA, the CDR3 is TGCGCCAGCAGCTTGGGGACAGGGAGGCTCACAGATACGCAGTATTTT. Its translation is CASSLGTGRLTDTQYF.